This T cell receptor (beta chain) comes out of a study of vaccination and CD4 T cells after COVID-19. Study details: The convalescents were made up of six males and four females, two of whom were Hispanic. General observations from the study: The appearance of a median roughly 89% of reactive clones in convalescent patients occurred only post-vaccination. SARS-CoV-2-reactive clonotypes rose nonsignificantly, with the median going from 21 to 38.

Turning to this clonotype: The target antigen is unknown.

The treatment here: roughly 11-day PBMC culture with coronavirus spike peptide pools or control peptides (ViraFEST assay). At days 3 and 7, half the medium was exchanged for fresh IL-2 medium. With the Oncomine TCR Beta short-read assay, DNA from cultured CD4+ T cells was sequenced. Each CDR3 protein is one row after TCRdb ran MiXCR on the PCR reads. This repertoire shows about 15,000 distinct CDR3 sequences, around 67% found once; its top ten account for roughly 10%. The source is a human donor who had recovered from COVID-19. Sequenced: CD4+ T cells from blood, cultured in vitro.

The chain's CDR3 is CASSQSSGLPLHF. CDR3 DNA sequence: TGTGCCAGCAGCCAGTCGTCAGGGTTACCCCTCCACTTT. V and J are TRBV4-2 and TRBJ1-6; TRBD1 is a possible D gene (5 bases). Trimming took off 3 bases at V and 12 bases at J, with 12 bases between the two ends. CDR1 is LGHNA and CDR2 is YNFKEQ in the germline V gene. CDR3 size: 13 residues.